Shown below are 28 T cell receptor beta chains from a single sample sequenced in a study of T cells after yellow fever vaccination. TCRdb redid the calling of the 5' RACE reads with MiXCR, one entry per CDR3 protein. Of 450,000 to 550,000 distinct CDR3 sequences in the sample, roughly 22% were seen once. This specimen was PBMCs, taken approximately 22 days after the first yellow fever vaccination. The receptor source for this set is a man aged 18-30 years who received the YFV17D yellow fever vaccine.

This clonotype was found many times. V usage is TRBV7-2 and J usage is TRBJ2-4; D unresolved. V was cut by 4 bases and J by 12 bases, with 16 bases left in between. The CDR3 sequence is 13 residues long. Looked up from germline, CDR1 is SGHTA and CDR2 is FQGNSA. The CDR3 DNA follows: TGTGCCAGCAGCTACCCCCCGCTGGTACCTCAGTACTTC. Its translation: CASSYPPLVPQYF.

The rearrangement joins TRBV27 to TRBJ2-1; D is unresolved. The ends were cut back, 5 bases at V and 5 bases at J, with 4 bases in the middle. This CDR3 region has 11 residues. Germline values: CDR1 MNHEY, CDR2 SMNVEV (reference sequence). The CDR3 DNA sequence: TGTGCCAGCAGTACTCACAATGAGCAGTTCTTC. As protein: CASSTHNEQFF.

The chain recombines TRBV2 with TRBJ2-3; no definite D call. CDR1 SNHLY and CDR2 FYNNEI come from the germline V gene. Trimming removed 6 bases from V and 2 bases from J, with 9 bases in between. The CDR3 contains 13 residues. Here the CDR3 DNA reads TGTGCCAGCAGGGGCACCAACACAGATACGCAGTATTTT. It encodes CASRGTNTDTQYF.

The CDR3 DNA reads as TGTGCCAGCAGCCAGAACCCGGACAGAACCGGGGAGCTGTTTTTT. This codes for CASSQNPDRTGELFF. The V call is TRBV4-2, the J call TRBJ2-2, with D possibly matching TRBD1 (6 bases). The germline V and J ends were trimmed by 3 bases and 5 bases, with 13 bases remaining between them. This CDR3 is 15 amino acids long. From germline, CDR1 is LGHNA and CDR2 YNFKEQ.

This clonotype was seen at least ten times. The V call is TRBV20-1, the J call TRBJ2-3, with 7 bases that match TRBD2. The germline V gene has CDR1 DFQATT and CDR2 SNEGSKA (reference sequence). This CDR3 has 14 residues. Losses at the gene ends were 5 bases for V and 0 bases for J; bases not matched to a gene: 5. The CDR3 nucleotides are TGCAGTGCTGGGAGCGGGGTTAGCACAGATACGCAGTATTTT. Its translation is CSAGSGVSTDTQYF.

This clonotype appeared many times. The CDR3 coding sequence is TGTGCCAGCAGAGAGGACAGGGGGCCCCTAGCGGGGAGGAATGAGCAGTTCTTC. Translation: CASREDRGPLAGRNEQFF. This chain uses TRBV2 with TRBJ2-1, with 11 bases aligning to TRBD1. The V gene's germline CDR1 is SNHLY and CDR2 FYNNEI. This CDR3 has 18 residues. Unmatched junction bases numbered 17, after V lost 6 bases and J lost 7 bases.

This clonotype was detected a few times. The chain recombines TRBV11-1 with TRBJ1-6; tentatively, D is TRBD1 (6 bases). Per germline, CDR1 SGHAT and CDR2 FQDESV (reference sequence). Trimming removed 3 bases at V and 6 bases at J, with 12 bases between. This CDR3 has 15 residues. The CDR3 protein is CASSFSGTSNSPLHF. The CDR3 DNA reads TGTGCCAGCAGCTTTTCCGGGACAAGTAATTCACCCCTCCACTTT.

This clonotype was recorded once. The chain combines TRBV6-1 with TRBJ2-6; weak D call: TRBD1 (5 bases). CDR1 and CDR2 from the germline V gene are MNHNS and SASEGT. The CDR3 has 15 amino acids. The V end lost 6 bases, the J end lost 0 bases, and 9 bases lay between the germline ends. The CDR3 nucleotides are TGTGCCAGCAGGACCGACAGCTCTGGGGCCAACGTCCTGACTTTC. Protein: CASRTDSSGANVLTF.

This clonotype was detected only a few times. The rearrangement uses TRBV20-1 and TRBJ2-3, with a weak D call TRBD2 (6 bases). This CDR3 region has 14 residues. Trimming left V 4 bases short and J 0 bases short, with 11 bases between. Germline CDR1 reads DFQATT; CDR2 reads SNEGSKA (reference sequence). CDR3 sequence: CSATLAASTDTQYF. The CDR3 bases are TGCAGTGCTACCTTAGCGGCTAGCACAGATACGCAGTATTTT.

In this sample, this clonotype turned up many times. This rearrangement joins TRBV20-1 to TRBJ2-6; D gene ambiguous. The germline gives CDR1 DFQATT, CDR2 SNEGSKA (reference sequence). Trimming shortened V by 0 bases and J by 0 bases, and 9 bases separated the two germline ends. CDR3 length equals 16 residues. CDR3 region: CSARDLVDSGANVLTF. The CDR3 bases are TGCAGTGCTAGAGATTTGGTTGACTCTGGGGCCAACGTCCTGACTTTC.

This clonotype came up a few times. The gene calls are TRBV12-3 or TRBV12-4 and TRBJ2-5; 7 nucleotides agree with TRBD1. The CDR3 runs 15 residues. The V and J ends lost 4 bases and 3 bases, in that order; junction bases with no gene match: 8. The CDR3 DNA is TGTGCCAGCAGTTCACGCCCTACAGGGGAAGAGACCCAGTACTTC. Protein: CASSSRPTGEETQYF.

This clonotype came up many times. The CDR3 nucleotides are TGTGCCAGCAGCTCATCGTCGGGGGGCACCGGGGAGCTGTTTTTT. It yields the protein CASSSSSGGTGELFF. The chain links TRBV7-3 to TRBJ2-2; 7 bases line up with TRBD2. Germline V CDR1 and CDR2: SGHTA, FQGTGA. CDR3 length equals 15 residues. The trim removed 4 bases at V and 4 bases at J, leaving 6 bases unmatched.

This clonotype was seen more than once but under ten times. The chain couples TRBV27 to TRBJ2-3; 8 bases map to TRBD2. CDR3 length: 16 residues. The ends lost 5 bases at V and 0 bases at J; junction bases unmatched: 7. Germline assignment: CDR1 MNHEY and CDR2 SMNVEV (reference sequence). CDR3 DNA: TGTGCCAGCAGTGGTAAAGCGGGGGTCAGCACAGATACGCAGTATTTT. It yields the protein CASSGKAGVSTDTQYF.

V usage is TRBV11-2 and J usage is TRBJ2-1, with 8 positions matching TRBD2. CDR1 and CDR2 (germline): SGHAT, FQNNGV. V shed 0 bases and J 3 bases; nucleotides not matched to a gene: 7. The CDR3 is 17 amino acids. CDR3 residues: CASSLEATSGLYNEQFF. The CDR3 DNA sequence: TGTGCCAGCAGCTTAGAAGCTACTAGCGGCCTCTACAATGAGCAGTTCTTC.

Only a few counts were recorded for this clonotype. The V gene is TRBV11-2, the J gene TRBJ2-7; a possible D gene is TRBD2 (6 bases). The V end lost 4 bases, the J end lost 6 bases, and 16 bases lay between the germline ends. The CDR3 has 14 residues. Germline CDR1 reads SGHAT; CDR2 reads FQNNGV. Here the CDR3 DNA reads TGTGCCAGCAGCTATCGGGGGTCAGGAGGCGAGCAGTACGTC. Amino acids: CASSYRGSGGEQYV.

V gene TRBV5-6 combines with J gene TRBJ2-5; tentatively, D is TRBD1 (6 bases). The germline V gene encodes CDR1 SGHDT and CDR2 YYEEEE. V was trimmed by 7 bases and J by 2 bases, leaving 18 bases between them. The CDR3 extends over 15 amino acids. In DNA form, the CDR3 reads TGTGCCAGCTGCCGGGACATTCAGGGGCAAGAGACCCAGTACTTC. Its translation is CASCRDIQGQETQYF.

This clonotype appeared a single time. The chain uses TRBV20-1 and TRBJ2-1, with 11 bases matching TRBD2. This CDR3 has 16 amino acids. Germline trimming cut 4 bases from V and 4 bases from J; bases unmatched to any gene: 9. Germline-derived CDR1 and CDR2 are DFQATT and SNEGSKA (reference sequence). The CDR3 DNA is TGCAGTGCTACGTCTCCGGGACTAGCGGTTTACAATGAGCAGTTCTTC. Amino acid sequence: CSATSPGLAVYNEQFF.

The CDR3 region has the DNA TGTGCCAGCAGCCAAGATCCCCTTACTAGCGGTCAGATGGATTACGAGCAGTACGTC. This sequence encodes CASSQDPLTSGQMDYEQYV. The chain uses TRBV3-1 and TRBJ2-7; 8 bases map to TRBD2. The ends lost 0 bases at V and 4 bases at J; junction bases unmatched: 17. The CDR3 sequence is 19 residues long. Germline V gene data show CDR1 as LGHDT and CDR2 as YNNKEL (reference sequence).

The chain employs TRBV5-1 and TRBJ2-1, with D possibly being TRBD1 (6 bases). CDR3 size: 15 residues. V lost 4 bases, J lost 4 bases, and 15 bases lay in between. CDR1 and CDR2 from the germline V gene are SGHRS and YFSETQ. CDR3 loop: CASSKTDSYYNEQFF. The CDR3 bases are TGCGCCAGCAGCAAAACGGACAGCTATTACAATGAGCAGTTCTTC.

The chain carries TRBV6-6 and TRBJ2-7, with D tentatively TRBD1 (6 bases). Germline V gene sequence: CDR1 MNHNY, CDR2 SVGAGI (reference sequence). Trimming shortened V by 5 bases and J by 1 base, and 9 bases separated the two germline ends. The CDR3 extends over 13 amino acids. CDR3 sequence (DNA): TGTGCCAGCAGTCACAGGGCTTCCTACGAGCAGTACTTC. It translates to CASSHRASYEQYF.

This clonotype has only a few counts. The J gene is TRBJ2-1, the V gene TRBV29-1; no firm D call. The CDR3 spans 13 residues. V shed 7 bases and J shed 5 bases, with 15 bases lying between them. Germline V lookup: CDR1 SQVTM, CDR2 ANQGSEA. CDR3 in DNA: TGCAGCGAGCGTACTACAGATAACAATGAGCAGTTCTTC. The encoded protein is CSERTTDNNEQFF.

This rearrangement joins TRBV5-4 to TRBJ2-2; D perhaps matches TRBD1 (6 bases). With 4 bases removed from V and 1 base from J, the gap between germline ends came to 14 bases. Per germline, CDR1 SGHNT and CDR2 YYREEE (reference sequence). CDR3 length equals 16 residues. The CDR3 sequence: CASSPPKGQNTGELFF. CDR3 nucleotide sequence: TGTGCCAGCAGCCCCCCAAAGGGACAGAACACCGGGGAGCTGTTTTTT. Filled out from reference TRBV5-4 and TRBJ2-2, the complete variable domain reads ETGVTQSPTHLIKTRGQQVTLRCSSQSGHNTVSWYQQALGQGPQFIFQYYREEENGRGNFPPRFSGLQFPNYSSELNVNALELDDSALYLCASSPPKGQNTGELFFGEGSRLTVL.

This clonotype occurred a few times. The V call is TRBV7-2, the J call TRBJ1-1; D unresolved. V lost 1 base and J 3 bases, leaving 9 bases between the germline ends. The CDR3 is 14 amino acids. Germline lookup yields CDR1 SGHTA and CDR2 FQGNSA. Here the CDR3 reads CASSLVGRYTEAFF. CDR3 DNA: TGTGCCAGCAGCTTAGTGGGCAGGTACACTGAAGCTTTCTTT.

In this sample, this clonotype turned up a few times. The chain employs TRBV4-3 and TRBJ2-7, with 9 bases that match TRBD1. The V gene end was trimmed by 0 bases and the J gene end by 3 bases; junction bases not matched to a gene: 6. The CDR3 spans 16 residues. Germline assignment: CDR1 LGHNA and CDR2 YSLEER. This CDR3 reads CASSQDHPGQGYEQYF. Written as DNA, the CDR3 is TGCGCCAGCAGCCAAGACCATCCGGGACAGGGCTACGAGCAGTACTTC.

The chain joins TRBV28 to TRBJ2-3; 7 bases agree with TRBD1. The CDR3 is made up of 14 amino acids. The germline gives CDR1 MDHEN, CDR2 SYDVKM. The trim removed 6 bases at V and 2 bases at J, leaving 5 bases unmatched. CDR3 sequence (DNA): TGTGCCAGCAGGGGAGACAGGGCCACAGATACGCAGTATTTT. Translating gives CASRGDRATDTQYF.

The chain joins TRBV5-1 to TRBJ2-2; 9 positions agree with TRBD2. The ends lost 7 bases at V and 17 bases at J; junction bases unmatched: 15. This CDR3 spans 13 amino acids. CDR1 is SGHRS and CDR2 is YFSETQ in the germline V gene. This chain's CDR3 is CASSVEPAGGRFF. CDR3 nucleotides: TGCGCCAGCTCGGTCGAGCCCGCGGGAGGGAGATTTTTT.

This clonotype has a single count. A junction end diverges from the germline sequence, so it may reflect a read error. The chain is built from TRBV4-2 and TRBJ2-7, with D unresolved. The CDR3 has 14 residues. Germline-derived CDR1 and CDR2 are LGHNA and YNFKEQ. The DNA for the CDR3 is TGTGCCAGGAGCCCTGGGCCCAGGTGCTACGAGCAGTACTTC. Residues: CARSPGPRCYEQYF.

This rearrangement joins TRBV7-9 to TRBJ2-3, with TRBD1 matching 10 bases. Germline loops: CDR1 SEHNR, CDR2 FQNEAQ (reference sequence). The CDR3 extends over 16 amino acids. The ends lost 1 base at V and 4 bases at J; junction bases unmatched: 5. CDR3 sequence: CASSLGDRGLADTQYF. The CDR3 nucleotides read TGTGCCAGCAGCTTAGGGGACAGGGGCCTCGCAGATACGCAGTATTTT.